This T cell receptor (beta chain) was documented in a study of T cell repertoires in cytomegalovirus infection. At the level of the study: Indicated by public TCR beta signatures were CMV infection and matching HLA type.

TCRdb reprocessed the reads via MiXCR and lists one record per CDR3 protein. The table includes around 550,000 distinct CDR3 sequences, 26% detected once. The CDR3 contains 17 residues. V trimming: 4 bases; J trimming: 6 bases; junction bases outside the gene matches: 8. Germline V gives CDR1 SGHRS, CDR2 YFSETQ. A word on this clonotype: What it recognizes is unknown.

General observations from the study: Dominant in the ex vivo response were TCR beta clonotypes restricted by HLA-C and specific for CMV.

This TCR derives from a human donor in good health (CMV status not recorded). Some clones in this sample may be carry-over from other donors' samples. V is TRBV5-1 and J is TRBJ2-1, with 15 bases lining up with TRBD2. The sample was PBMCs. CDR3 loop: CASSERTSGRAGNEQFF. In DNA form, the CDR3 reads TGCGCCAGCAGCGAACGGACTAGCGGGAGGGCCGGCAATGAGCAGTTCTTC.